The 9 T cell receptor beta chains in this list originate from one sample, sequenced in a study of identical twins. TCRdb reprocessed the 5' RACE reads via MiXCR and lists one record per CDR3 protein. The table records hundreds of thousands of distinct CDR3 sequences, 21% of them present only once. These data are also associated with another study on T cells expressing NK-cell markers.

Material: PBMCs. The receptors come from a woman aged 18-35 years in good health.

CDR3 region: CASSVGLHSYNEQFF. Here the CDR3 DNA reads TGTGCCAGCAGCGTTGGACTTCACTCCTACAATGAGCAGTTCTTC. This chain links TRBV7-2 with TRBJ2-1, with D possibly matching TRBD2 (5 bases). Germline CDR1 SGHTA, CDR2 FQGNSA. V dropped 5 bases and J dropped 0 bases, with 11 bases sitting between them. This CDR3 region has 15 residues.

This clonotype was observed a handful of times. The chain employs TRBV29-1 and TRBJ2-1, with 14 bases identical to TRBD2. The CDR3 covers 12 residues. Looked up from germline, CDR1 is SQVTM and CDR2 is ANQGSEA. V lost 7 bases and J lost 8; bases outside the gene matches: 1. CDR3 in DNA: TGCAGCGGACTAGCGGGAGGGGATGAGCAGTTCTTC. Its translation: CSGLAGGDEQFF.

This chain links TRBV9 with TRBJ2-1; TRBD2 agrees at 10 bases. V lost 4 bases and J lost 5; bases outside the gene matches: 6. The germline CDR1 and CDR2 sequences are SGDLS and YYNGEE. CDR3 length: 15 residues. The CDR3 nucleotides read TGTGCCAGCAGCCTTAGCGGGGGGCCTAACAATGAGCAGTTCTTC. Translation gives CASSLSGGPNNEQFF. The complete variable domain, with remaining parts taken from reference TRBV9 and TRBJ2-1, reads DSGVTQTPKHLITATGQRVTLRCSPRSGDLSVYWYQQSLDQGLQFLIQYYNGEERAKGNILERFSAQQFPDLHSELNLSSLELGDSALYFCASSLSGGPNNEQFFGPGTRLTVL.

CDR3 bases: TGCAGCATTGGACAGGGGCCTACCTACGAGCAGTACTTC. It translates to CSIGQGPTYEQYF. The chain employs TRBV29-1 and TRBJ2-7, with 9 bases matching TRBD1. Germline loops: CDR1 SQVTM, CDR2 ANQGSEA. There are 13 residues in the CDR3. J lost 2 bases, V lost 8 bases, and 7 bases had no gene match.

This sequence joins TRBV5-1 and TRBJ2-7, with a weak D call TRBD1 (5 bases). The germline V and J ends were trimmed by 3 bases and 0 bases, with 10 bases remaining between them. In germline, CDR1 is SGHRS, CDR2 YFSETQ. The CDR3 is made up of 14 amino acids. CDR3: CASSSPGNSYEQYF. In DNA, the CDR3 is TGCGCCAGCAGCTCCCCAGGGAACTCCTACGAGCAGTACTTC.

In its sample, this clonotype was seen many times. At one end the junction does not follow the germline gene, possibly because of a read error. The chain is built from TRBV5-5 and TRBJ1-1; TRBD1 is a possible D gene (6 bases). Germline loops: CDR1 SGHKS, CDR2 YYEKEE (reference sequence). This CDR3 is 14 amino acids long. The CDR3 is CASSSGGRGFGEVF. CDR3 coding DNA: TGTGCCAGCAGCTCCGGAGGCAGGGGATTTGGGGAGGTCTTT.

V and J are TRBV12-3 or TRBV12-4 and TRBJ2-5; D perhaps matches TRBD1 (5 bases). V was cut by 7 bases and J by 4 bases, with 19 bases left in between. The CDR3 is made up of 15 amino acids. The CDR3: CASMVWGPYRETQYF. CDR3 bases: TGTGCCAGCATGGTGTGGGGCCCCTATCGAGAGACCCAGTACTTC.

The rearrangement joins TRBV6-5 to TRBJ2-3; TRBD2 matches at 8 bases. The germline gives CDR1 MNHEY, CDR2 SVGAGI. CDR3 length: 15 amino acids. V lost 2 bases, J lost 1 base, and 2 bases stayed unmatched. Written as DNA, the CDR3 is TGTGCCAGCAGTTACGTCGGGGGGGGCACAGATACGCAGTATTTT. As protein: CASSYVGGGTDTQYF.

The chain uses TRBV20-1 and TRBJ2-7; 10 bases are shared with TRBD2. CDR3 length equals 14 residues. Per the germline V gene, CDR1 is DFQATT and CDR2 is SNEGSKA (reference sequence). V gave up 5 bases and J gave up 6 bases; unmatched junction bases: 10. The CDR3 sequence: CSASLSGGVSEQYF. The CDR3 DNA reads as TGCAGTGCTTCCCTAAGCGGGGGGGTTTCCGAGCAGTACTTC.